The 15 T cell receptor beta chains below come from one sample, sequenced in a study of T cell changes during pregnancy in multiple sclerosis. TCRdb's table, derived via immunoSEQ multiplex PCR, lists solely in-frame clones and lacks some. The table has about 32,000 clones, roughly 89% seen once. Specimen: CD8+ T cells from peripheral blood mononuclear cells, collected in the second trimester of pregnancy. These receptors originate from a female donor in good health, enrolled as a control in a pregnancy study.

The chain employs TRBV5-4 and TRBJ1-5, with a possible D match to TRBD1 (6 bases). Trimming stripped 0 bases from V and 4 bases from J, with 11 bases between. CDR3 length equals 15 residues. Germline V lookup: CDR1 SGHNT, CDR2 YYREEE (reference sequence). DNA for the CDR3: TGTGCCAGCAGCTTGGGGACAGACAAAAATCAGCCCCAGCATTTT. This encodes CASSLGTDKNQPQHF. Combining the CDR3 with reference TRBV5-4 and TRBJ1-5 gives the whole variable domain ETGVTQSPTHLIKTRGQQVTLRCSSQSGHNTVSWYQQALGQGPQFIFQYYREEENGRGNFPPRFSGLQFPNYSSELNVNALELDDSALYLCASSLGTDKNQPQHFGDGTRLSIL.

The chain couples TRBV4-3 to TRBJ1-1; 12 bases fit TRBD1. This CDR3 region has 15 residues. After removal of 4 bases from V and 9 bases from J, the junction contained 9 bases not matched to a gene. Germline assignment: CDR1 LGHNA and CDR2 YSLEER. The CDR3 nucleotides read TGCGCCAGCAGCCCCTGGGGGACAGGGGGCAGGAAAGCTTTCTTT. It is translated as CASSPWGTGGRKAFF.

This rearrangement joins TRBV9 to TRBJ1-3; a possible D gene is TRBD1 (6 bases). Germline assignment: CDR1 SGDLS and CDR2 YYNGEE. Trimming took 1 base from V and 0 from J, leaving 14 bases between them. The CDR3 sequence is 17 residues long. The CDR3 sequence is CASSVSGTHNSGNTIYF. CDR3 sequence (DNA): TGTGCCAGCAGCGTATCCGGGACACATAACTCTGGAAACACCATATATTTT.

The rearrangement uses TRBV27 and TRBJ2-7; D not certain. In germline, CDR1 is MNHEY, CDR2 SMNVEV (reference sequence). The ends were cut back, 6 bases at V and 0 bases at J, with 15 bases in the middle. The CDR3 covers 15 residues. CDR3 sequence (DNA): TGTGCCAGCAGGGCCGTCCGAGACAACTCCTACGAGCAGTACTTC. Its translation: CASRAVRDNSYEQYF.

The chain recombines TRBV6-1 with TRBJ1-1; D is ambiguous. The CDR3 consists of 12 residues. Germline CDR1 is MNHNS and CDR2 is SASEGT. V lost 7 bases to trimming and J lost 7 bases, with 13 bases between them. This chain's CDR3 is CASIGRSGEAFF. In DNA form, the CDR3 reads TGTGCCAGCATTGGGCGTTCCGGTGAAGCTTTCTTT.

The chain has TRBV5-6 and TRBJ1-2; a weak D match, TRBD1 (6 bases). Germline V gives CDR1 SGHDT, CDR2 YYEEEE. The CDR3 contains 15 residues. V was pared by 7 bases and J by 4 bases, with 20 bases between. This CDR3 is CASSDDRDTSYGYTF. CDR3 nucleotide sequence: TGTGCCAGCTCCGACGACCGGGACACGTCCTATGGCTACACCTTC.

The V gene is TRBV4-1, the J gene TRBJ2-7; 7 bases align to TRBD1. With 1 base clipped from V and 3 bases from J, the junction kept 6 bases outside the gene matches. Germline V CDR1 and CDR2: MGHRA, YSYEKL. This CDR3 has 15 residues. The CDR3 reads CASSQATGAHYEQYF. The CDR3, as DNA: TGCGCCAGCAGCCAAGCCACAGGGGCCCACTACGAGCAGTACTTC.

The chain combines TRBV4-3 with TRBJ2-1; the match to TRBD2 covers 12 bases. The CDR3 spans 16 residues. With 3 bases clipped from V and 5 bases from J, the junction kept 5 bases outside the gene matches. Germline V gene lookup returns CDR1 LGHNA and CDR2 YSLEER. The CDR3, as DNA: TGCGCCAGCAGCCAGACTAGCGGGGGCGCTGACAATGAGCAGTTCTTC. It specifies CASSQTSGGADNEQFF.

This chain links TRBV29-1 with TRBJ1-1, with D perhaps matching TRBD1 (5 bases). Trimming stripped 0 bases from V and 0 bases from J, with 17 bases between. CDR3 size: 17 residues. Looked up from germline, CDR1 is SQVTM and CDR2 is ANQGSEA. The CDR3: CSVEEEGRAIMNTEAFF. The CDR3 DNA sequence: TGCAGCGTTGAAGAGGAGGGGAGGGCGATTATGAACACTGAAGCTTTCTTT.

The CDR3 sequence: CASTPGALGNQPQHF. DNA for the CDR3: TGTGCCAGCACCCCTGGAGCATTGGGCAATCAGCCCCAGCATTTT. J is TRBJ1-5 and V is TRBV7-9; D is undetermined. V was cut by 7 bases and J by 2 bases, with 15 bases left in between. The CDR3 length is 15 residues. Germline V lookup: CDR1 SEHNR, CDR2 FQNEAQ (reference sequence). Full variable domain (outside the CDR3, taken from reference TRBV7-9 and TRBJ1-5): DTGVSQNPRHKITKRGQNVTFRCDPISEHNRLYWYRQTLGQGPEFLTYFQNEAQLEKSRLLSDRFSAERPKGSFSTLEIQRTEQGDSAMYLCASTPGALGNQPQHFGDGTRLSIL.

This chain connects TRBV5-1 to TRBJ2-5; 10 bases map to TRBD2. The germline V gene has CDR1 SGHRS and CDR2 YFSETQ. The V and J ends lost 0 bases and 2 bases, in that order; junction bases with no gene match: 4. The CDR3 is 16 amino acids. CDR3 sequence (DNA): TGCGCCAGCAGCTTGGCCGGGACTAGCGTTCAAGAGACCCAGTACTTC. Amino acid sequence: CASSLAGTSVQETQYF.

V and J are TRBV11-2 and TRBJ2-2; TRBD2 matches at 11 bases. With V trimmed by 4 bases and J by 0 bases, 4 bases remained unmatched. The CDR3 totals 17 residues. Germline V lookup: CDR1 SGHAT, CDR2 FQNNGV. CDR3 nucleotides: TGTGCCAGCAGCTCCCGGACTAGCGGGTCGAACACCGGGGAGCTGTTTTTT. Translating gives CASSSRTSGSNTGELFF.

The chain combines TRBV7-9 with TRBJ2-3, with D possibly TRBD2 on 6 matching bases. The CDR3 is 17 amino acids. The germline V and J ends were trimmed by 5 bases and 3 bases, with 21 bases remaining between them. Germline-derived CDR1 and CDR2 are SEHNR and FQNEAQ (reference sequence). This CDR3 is CASSAYSGLITTDTQYF. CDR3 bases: TGTGCCAGCAGCGCCTATTCGGGACTGATTACAACAGATACGCAGTATTTT.

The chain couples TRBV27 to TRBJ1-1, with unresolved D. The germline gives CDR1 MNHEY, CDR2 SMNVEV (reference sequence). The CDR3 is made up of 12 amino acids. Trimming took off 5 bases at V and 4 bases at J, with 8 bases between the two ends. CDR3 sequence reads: CASSPAGTEAFF. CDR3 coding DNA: TGTGCCAGCAGTCCCGCGGGCACTGAAGCTTTCTTT.

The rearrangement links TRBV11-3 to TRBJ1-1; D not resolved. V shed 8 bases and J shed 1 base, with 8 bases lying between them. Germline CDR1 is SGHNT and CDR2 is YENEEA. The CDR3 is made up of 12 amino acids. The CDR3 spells CASGDSNTEAFF. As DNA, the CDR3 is TGTGCCAGCGGCGACTCGAACACTGAAGCTTTCTTT.